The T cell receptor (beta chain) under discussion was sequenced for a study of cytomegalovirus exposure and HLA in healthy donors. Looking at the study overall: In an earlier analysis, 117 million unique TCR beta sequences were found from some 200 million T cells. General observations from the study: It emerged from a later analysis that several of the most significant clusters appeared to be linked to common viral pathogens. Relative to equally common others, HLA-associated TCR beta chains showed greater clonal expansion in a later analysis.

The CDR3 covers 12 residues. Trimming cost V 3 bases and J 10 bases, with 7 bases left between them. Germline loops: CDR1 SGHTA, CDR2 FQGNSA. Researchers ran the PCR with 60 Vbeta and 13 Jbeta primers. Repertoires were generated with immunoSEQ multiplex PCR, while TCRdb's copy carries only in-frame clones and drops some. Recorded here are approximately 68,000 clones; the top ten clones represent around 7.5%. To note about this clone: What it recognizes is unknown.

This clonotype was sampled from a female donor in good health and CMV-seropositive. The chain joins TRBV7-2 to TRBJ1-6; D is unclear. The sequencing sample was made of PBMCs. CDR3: CASSFSQSPLHF. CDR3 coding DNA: TGTGCCAGCAGCTTCAGTCAGTCACCCCTCCACTTT.